This T cell receptor (beta chain) derives from a study of blood T cells in healthy people across ages. Findings of the study overall: Both higher diversity and more naive CD4+ cells marked long-lived donors when set against aged donors.

Germline values: CDR1 SEHNR, CDR2 FQNEAQ (reference sequence). This CDR3 contains 14 residues. V was trimmed by 0 bases and J by 5 bases, leaving 10 bases between them. Donation came from healthy Caucasian individuals in Russia who were aged about 6 to 100. A J-beta primer mix and a sample-barcoded 5' primer were used in a second PCR of roughly 7 to 12 cycles. TCRdb recomputed calls from the 5' RACE reads with MiXCR, one row per CDR3 protein. Of about 670,000 distinct CDR3 sequences in the sample, 40% to 45% were seen once. This clonotype has more than one count but fewer than ten. The antigen is not known.

Sequences were obtained from blood. The chain couples TRBV7-9 to TRBJ2-5; D call uncertain. The clonotype was recovered from an elderly man in good health. CDR3 in amino acids: CASSLASVRETQYF. The CDR3 DNA reads as TGTGCCAGCAGCTTAGCGTCCGTGAGGGAGACCCAGTACTTC.